This T cell receptor (delta chain) was documented in a study of γδ T cells in repeated Plasmodium falciparum infection. Study-wide findings and caveats: Many TCRgamma sequences overlapped between individuals in stable Vgamma9/Vdelta2+ repertoires. Vdelta2-negative gammadelta repertoires appeared less diverse and less shared in Malian than Australian children.

CDR3 size: 17 residues. V was clipped by 0 bases and J by 0 bases, with 8 bases between them. Germline V gene lookup returns CDR1 GEAIGNYY and CDR2 EKD. Worth noting for this clone: Its antigen is currently unknown. TCRdb's entry gives the protein of a much larger clone, which mismatches this DNA's translation at residue 6, likely from a read error; the protein reported here is translated from the DNA.

TCRdb re-called the multiplex PCR reads with CATT. The sample records roughly 86,000 delta-chain clones, over 1.1% being singletons. Gammadelta T cells were flow-sorted from PBMC into Vgamma9/Vdelta2+ and Vdelta2-negative populations for bulk analysis. V gene TRDV2 combines with J gene TRDJ3; D remains unclear. The J gene is not listed in TCRdb, so it was assigned here from a DNA match to germline. This TCR was recovered from a pool of human donors (malaria-infected and uninfected, not separated). The sequencing input was gamma-delta T cells from blood. CDR3 sequence: CACDTLTSSWDTRQMFF. For the CDR3, the DNA is TGTGCCTGTGACACCCTTACGAGCTCCTGGGACACCCGACAGATGTTTTTC.